This T cell receptor beta chain was identified in a study of T cell responses to AZD1222 COVID-19 vaccine. General study results and limits: At study baseline, merely roughly 6 AZD1222 recipients were seropositive. Females outnumbered males among donors, who were mostly white British; clonal diversity was possibly underestimated.

Concerning this clone: Its matching antigen is unknown.

Profiling relied on immunoSEQ multiplex PCR, and the TCRdb table lists in-frame clones only, not all of them. The sample carries roughly 150,000 clones, roughly nine tenths recorded once. Second-dose recipients at about 4 or about 12 weeks were treated as one pooled group. Trimming took 10 bases from V and 0 from J; bases not matched to a gene: 5. The CDR3 spans 14 residues. Germline V gene data show CDR1 as SNHLY and CDR2 as FYNNEI. The TCR was taken from an adult who received the AZD1222 COVID-19 vaccine. This specimen was peripheral blood, taken 28 days after the second AZD1222 dose. The J gene is TRBJ1-1, the V gene TRBV2; 10 bases fit TRBD1. The CDR3 nucleotides are TGTGCCAACCGACAGGGGGCGGTGAACACTGAAGCTTTCTTT. Protein sequence: CANRQGAVNTEAFF. The variable domain in full, completed from reference TRBV2 and TRBJ1-1, reads EPEVTQTPSHQVTQMGQEVILRCVPISNHLYFYWYRQILGQKVEFLVSFYNNEISEKSEIFDDQFSVERPDGSNFTLKIRSTKLEDSAMYFCANRQGAVNTEAFFGQGTRLTVV.